The T cell receptor beta chain described here comes from a study of cytomegalovirus exposure and HLA in healthy donors. A remark on this clone: Its target is unknown.

Amplification used 60 Vbeta primers and 13 Jbeta primers. Clones were read by immunoSEQ multiplex PCR, and TCRdb kept only the in-frame ones, dropping some. The sample lists approximately 140,000 clones, about four fifths occurring once. Findings and caveats of the study: In vitro work confirmed that a few CMV-associated chains recognize CMV antigens. The only immune exposure information that was available was CMV serostatus. By HLA locus, TCR association rates varied in a later analysis, with DRB1 showing the most and HLA-C the fewest. High specificity and sensitivity for cytomegalovirus status were reported for the classifier.

Germline CDR1 and CDR2: LGHNT and FRNRAP. The ends were cut back, 6 bases at V and 2 bases at J, with 10 bases in the middle. CDR3 length equals 13 residues. What was sequenced was PBMCs. V usage is TRBV12-5 and J usage is TRBJ2-5; D is uncertain. The TCR originated in a man aged 50-59 years in good health and CMV-seropositive. Here the CDR3 reads CASGPGVQETQYF. The CDR3 DNA sequence: TGTGCTAGTGGCCCCGGAGTACAAGAGACCCAGTACTTC.